This T cell receptor beta chain was obtained from a study of blood T cells in healthy people across ages. A J-beta primer mix and a sample-barcoded 5' primer were used in a second PCR of about 7 to 12 cycles. One entry per CDR3 protein, called by TCRdb with MiXCR from the 5' RACE reads. This sample has around 800,000 distinct CDR3 sequences, with under 80% found just once. The V segment lost 7 bases and the J segment 3 bases; nucleotides outside the gene matches: 2. The CDR3 runs to 15 residues. Germline CDR1 reads SNHLY; CDR2 reads FYNNEI. This TCR was recovered from a man aged 25-40 years in good health. The gene calls are TRBV2 and TRBJ2-1; TRBD2 aligns across 14 bases. Sequenced material: blood. CDR3 coding DNA: TGTGCCAGCATCGGGACTAGCGGGGGCTACAATGAGCAGTTCTTC. Translation gives CASIGTSGGYNEQFF.